Each of the 6 T cell receptor beta chains below was sequenced from the same sample in a study of blood T cell repertoires in COVID-19. Assay: immunoSEQ multiplex PCR; the TCRdb copy retains only in-frame clones and omits some. The sample yields some 200,000 clones, under 90% seen once. The specimen was peripheral blood. The receptor source for this set is a woman aged 55-69 years who had recovered from COVID-19.

This sequence joins TRBV5-1 and TRBJ2-4, with D possibly matching TRBD1 (6 bases). Trimming left V 0 bases short and J 8 bases short, with 9 bases between. Germline V gives CDR1 SGHRS, CDR2 YFSETQ. This CDR3 has 13 amino acids. The chain's CDR3 is CASSLGTEDIQYF. The CDR3 DNA reads TGCGCCAGCAGCTTGGGGACAGAAGACATTCAGTACTTC.

The chain uses TRBV25-1 and TRBJ1-2, with D tentatively TRBD1 (5 bases). This CDR3 spans 14 amino acids. Deletions cut 3 bases from V and 4 bases from J, with 12 bases between. Germline V gives CDR1 MGHDK, CDR2 SYGVNS. Here the CDR3 DNA reads TGTGCCAGCAGTGATGATTGGGGCCCCTATGGCTACACCTTC. This gives the protein CASSDDWGPYGYTF.

This chain links TRBV27 with TRBJ1-6; D might be TRBD1 (5 bases). The length of the CDR3 is 17 residues. Between the trimmed V and J ends, which lost 2 bases and 7 bases, there was a span of 18 bases. The V gene's germline CDR1 is MNHEY and CDR2 SMNVEV (reference sequence). CDR3 amino acids: CASSLSLQGLWNSPLHF. The CDR3 bases are TGTGCCAGCAGTTTAAGCTTGCAGGGACTATGGAATTCACCCCTCCACTTT.

The gene calls are TRBV7-3 and TRBJ1-2, with D possibly TRBD1 on 5 matching bases. V was clipped by 3 bases and J by 6 bases, with 17 bases between them. CDR1 SGHTA and CDR2 FQGTGA come from the germline V gene. This CDR3 has 15 residues. CDR3 nucleotides: TGTGCCAGCAGCTTCCGTTGGGGAGGGGTGAATGGCTACACCTTC. Translated, it gives CASSFRWGGVNGYTF.

The chain uses TRBV5-1 and TRBJ2-2, with a possible D match to TRBD2 (5 bases). Between the trimmed V and J ends, which lost 5 bases and 6 bases, there was a span of 14 bases. Germline V gene sequence: CDR1 SGHRS, CDR2 YFSETQ. CDR3 length: 14 residues. Here the CDR3 reads CASSLGAGAGELFF. CDR3 DNA sequence: TGCGCCAGCAGTTTAGGTGCCGGGGCCGGGGAGCTGTTTTTT.

This sequence joins TRBV6-6 and TRBJ1-2; the match to TRBD1 covers 7 bases. CDR3 length: 12 residues. Germline CDR1 reads MNHNY; CDR2 reads SVGAGI (reference sequence). The junction had 4 bases not matched to a gene; V was cut back by 5 bases and J by 7 bases. The CDR3 loop reads CASSRTGPGYTF. The CDR3 DNA is TGTGCCAGCAGTAGGACAGGCCCTGGCTACACCTTC.